This T cell receptor (beta chain) appears in the sequencing data of a study of cytomegalovirus exposure and HLA in healthy donors. Regarding the study as a whole: Prior analysis indicated that the majority of TCR beta V segments exhibited productivity approximately 90% or approximately 30% of the time.

It was with 60 Vbeta and 13 Jbeta primers that the PCR ran. Sequencing used immunoSEQ multiplex PCR; TCRdb keeps in-frame clones, though not all of them. This repertoire shows about 110,000 clones, 75% found once; its top ten account for 2.5%. Concerning this clone: Its target is not known. Other DNA sequences from this sample encode an identical CDR3 as well.

Germline CDR1 SGHTA, CDR2 FQGNSA. The CDR3 has 15 amino acids. V lost 0 bases, J lost 2 bases, and 1 base stayed unmatched. The source of this sequence is a man between 35 and 55 years old in good health and CMV-seronegative. The chain combines TRBV7-2 with TRBJ2-1; 7 positions agree with TRBD1. The specimen sequenced was PBMCs. CDR3 protein: CASSLAGGTYNEQFF. Here the CDR3 DNA reads TGTGCCAGCAGCTTAGCAGGGGGCACCTACAATGAGCAGTTCTTC.